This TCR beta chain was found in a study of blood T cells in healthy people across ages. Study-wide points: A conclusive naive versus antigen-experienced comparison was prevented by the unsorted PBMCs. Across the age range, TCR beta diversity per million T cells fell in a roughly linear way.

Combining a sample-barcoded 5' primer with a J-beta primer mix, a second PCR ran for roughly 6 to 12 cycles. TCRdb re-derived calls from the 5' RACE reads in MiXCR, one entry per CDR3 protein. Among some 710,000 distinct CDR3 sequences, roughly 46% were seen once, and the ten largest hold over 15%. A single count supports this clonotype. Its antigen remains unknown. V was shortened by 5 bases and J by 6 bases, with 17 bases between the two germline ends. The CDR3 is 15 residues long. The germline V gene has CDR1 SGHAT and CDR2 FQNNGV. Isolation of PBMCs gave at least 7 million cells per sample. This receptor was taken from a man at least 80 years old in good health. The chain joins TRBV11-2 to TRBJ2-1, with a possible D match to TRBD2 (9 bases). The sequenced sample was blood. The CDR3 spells CASSQGAGGLNEQFF. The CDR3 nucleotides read TGTGCCAGCAGCCAGGGGGCGGGAGGGCTCAATGAGCAGTTCTTC.